Below, 30 T cell receptor beta chains from the same sample are listed, as sequenced in a study of blood T cell repertoires in COVID-19 (TCRdb year 2020). Library creation used the immunoSEQ multiplex PCR assay. Drawn from immuneACCESS, this table holds only the in-frame rearrangements with V and J called that TCRdb kept. Clones are partly lost; checked studies trace under half to an unresolved V gene and leave the rest unexplained. The sample table records tens of thousands of clones; around 82% of these occur just once. The ten top clones hold more than 9% of the sample. The sequencing sample was made of peripheral blood. Receptors originate from a man in his 60s with acute or convalescent COVID-19.

V usage is TRBV6-6 and J usage is TRBJ1-5; D uncertain. Germline V lookup: CDR1 MNHNY, CDR2 SVGAGI (reference sequence). The V end lost 5 bases, the J end lost 6 bases, and 11 bases lay between the germline ends. This CDR3 has 13 residues. This CDR3 reads CASSHGVGQPQHF. In DNA form, the CDR3 reads TGTGCCAGCAGTCACGGGGTTGGTCAGCCCCAGCATTTT.

This clone showed up just once. The V call is TRBV6-4, the J call TRBJ1-2; 8 nucleotides match TRBD1. The CDR3 sequence is 15 residues long. V was clipped by 4 bases and J by 0 bases; unmatched bases: 4. Germline-derived CDR1 and CDR2 are MRHNA and SNTAGT. Written as DNA, the CDR3 is TGTGCCAGCAGTGTCCAGACAGGGGCTAACTATGGCTACACCTTC. It encodes CASSVQTGANYGYTF.

The rearrangement joins TRBV5-1 to TRBJ2-3; 8 bases are a match to TRBD1. V shed 4 bases and J 2 bases; nucleotides not matched to a gene: 6. The CDR3 is made up of 15 amino acids. Looked up from germline, CDR1 is SGHRS and CDR2 is YFSETQ. The CDR3 is CASSLGQGLTDTQYF. The CDR3 nucleotides read TGCGCCAGCAGCCTAGGACAGGGCCTCACAGATACGCAGTATTTT.

The chain employs TRBV11-2 and TRBJ2-3, with D possibly matching TRBD2 (5 bases). Germline V gene lookup returns CDR1 SGHAT and CDR2 FQNNGV. V shed 5 bases and J shed 4 bases, with 10 bases lying between them. The CDR3 runs 13 residues. The CDR3 is CASSARGSDTQYF. The CDR3 DNA is TGTGCCAGCAGCGCTCGAGGGTCAGATACGCAGTATTTT.

The chain joins TRBV6-2 or TRBV6-3 to TRBJ2-5; a possible D gene is TRBD2 (5 bases). This CDR3 comprises 13 residues. In germline, CDR1 is MNHEY, CDR2 SVGEGT. Trimming took off 0 bases at V and 7 bases at J, with 9 bases between the two ends. Written as DNA, the CDR3 is TGTGCCAGCAGTTACTCGGACTCCCGGACCCAGTACTTC. It specifies CASSYSDSRTQYF.

J is TRBJ1-5 and V is TRBV28, with D possibly matching TRBD1 (6 bases). The CDR3 extends over 15 amino acids. Trimming took off 3 bases at V and 3 bases at J, with 12 bases between the two ends. In germline, CDR1 is MDHEN, CDR2 SYDVKM. CDR3 in DNA: TGTGCCAGCAGTTTTCGTGGGGGCTACAATCAGCCCCAGCATTTT. The encoded protein is CASSFRGGYNQPQHF. The full variable domain, rest sourced from reference TRBV28 and TRBJ1-5, is DVKVTQSSRYLVKRTGEKVFLECVQDMDHENMFWYRQDPGLGLRLIYFSYDVKMKEKGDIPEGYSVSREKKERFSLILESASTNQTSMYLCASSFRGGYNQPQHFGDGTRLSIL.

V and J are TRBV28 and TRBJ2-7; 7 bases are shared with TRBD2. The CDR3 contains 13 residues. Trimming took 5 bases from V and 7 from J; bases not matched to a gene: 8. Germline CDR1 is MDHEN and CDR2 is SYDVKM. CDR3 residues: CASSPPAGREQYF. The CDR3 nucleotides are TGTGCCAGCAGTCCCCCAGCGGGAAGGGAGCAGTACTTC. The full variable domain, in which reference TRBV28 and TRBJ2-7 provide the parts outside the CDR3, is DVKVTQSSRYLVKRTGEKVFLECVQDMDHENMFWYRQDPGLGLRLIYFSYDVKMKEKGDIPEGYSVSREKKERFSLILESASTNQTSMYLCASSPPAGREQYFGPGTRLTVT.

The rearrangement links TRBV18 to TRBJ2-5, with D possibly matching TRBD1 (6 bases). CDR1 is KGHSH and CDR2 is LQKENI in the germline V gene. The CDR3 runs 15 residues. Trimming stripped 4 bases from V and 5 bases from J, with 17 bases between. DNA of the CDR3: TGTGCCAGCTCACAATTTCAGGGGTTCGAGGAGACCCAGTACTTC. Translating gives CASSQFQGFEETQYF.

The V gene is TRBV7-9, the J gene TRBJ2-1, with 8 nucleotides matching TRBD1. The CDR3 sequence is 14 residues long. Germline values: CDR1 SEHNR, CDR2 FQNEAQ (reference sequence). Unmatched junction bases numbered 7, after V lost 5 bases and J lost 7 bases. CDR3 amino acids: CASSRRTGRNEQFF. The CDR3 DNA reads as TGTGCCAGCAGCCGCCGGACAGGGCGGAATGAGCAGTTCTTC.

This sequence joins TRBV4-3 and TRBJ2-2; TRBD1 agrees at 7 bases. Germline values: CDR1 LGHNA, CDR2 YSLEER. This CDR3 has 14 amino acids. Trimming at V came to 3 bases and at J to 8 bases, leaving 6 bases not matched to a gene. DNA for the CDR3: TGCGCCAGCAGCCACGGGACAGCCATAGGGGAGCTGTTTTTT. Amino acids: CASSHGTAIGELFF.

This chain connects TRBV5-1 to TRBJ1-6, with 9 bases aligning to TRBD1. The CDR3 covers 16 residues. Germline V gene sequence: CDR1 SGHRS, CDR2 YFSETQ. The V gene end was trimmed by 1 base and the J gene end by 9 bases; junction bases not matched to a gene: 8. CDR3 loop: CASSLQGQGLSSPLHF. In nucleotides, the CDR3 is TGCGCCAGCAGCTTGCAGGGACAGGGTCTCAGTTCACCCCTCCACTTT.

This clone came up a few times. The chain uses TRBV3-1 (or the pseudogene TRBV3-2) and TRBJ2-7; TRBD2 matches 7 bases. The CDR3 consists of 14 residues. Germline CDR1 LGHDT, CDR2 YNNKEL (reference sequence). The trim removed 4 bases at V and 2 bases at J, leaving 5 bases unmatched. CDR3 region: CASSREGGPYEQYF. DNA for the CDR3: TGTGCCAGCAGCCGGGAGGGAGGGCCCTACGAGCAGTACTTC.

The V gene is TRBV6-5, the J gene TRBJ2-7; D not resolved. The CDR3 sequence is 11 residues long. The germline CDR1 and CDR2 sequences are MNHEY and SVGAGI. The V gene lost 4 bases and the J gene lost 9 bases, with 10 bases spanning the gap. The CDR3 DNA is TGTGCCAGCAGTTCTCGACGAGGGCAGTACTTC. Translated, it gives CASSSRRGQYF.

V gene TRBV5-6 combines with J gene TRBJ1-2, with D perhaps TRBD1 (5 bases). The V gene lost 2 bases and the J gene lost 7 bases, with 12 bases spanning the gap. There are 13 residues in the CDR3. Germline CDR1 reads SGHDT; CDR2 reads YYEEEE. CDR3 amino acids: CASSFGREGGYTF. The CDR3 nucleotides read TGTGCCAGCAGCTTCGGCAGGGAGGGTGGCTACACCTTC.

V is TRBV5-1 and J is TRBJ2-1; 8 nucleotides match TRBD2. Germline lookup yields CDR1 SGHRS and CDR2 YFSETQ. The CDR3 contains 15 residues. Trimming took 3 bases from V and 9 from J; bases not matched to a gene: 11. In DNA form, the CDR3 reads TGCGCCAGCAGCTCGGACGGGACTAGTCTAAGTGAGCAGTTCTTC. Encoded protein: CASSSDGTSLSEQFF. The complete variable domain, with remaining parts taken from reference TRBV5-1 and TRBJ2-1, reads KAGVTQTPRYLIKTRGQQVTLSCSPISGHRSVSWYQQTPGQGLQFLFEYFSETQRNKGNFPGRFSGRQFSNSRSEMNVSTLELGDSALYLCASSSDGTSLSEQFFGPGTRLTVL.

V gene TRBV10-2 combines with J gene TRBJ2-1; D ambiguous. The germline V gene has CDR1 WSHSY and CDR2 SAAADI. V lost 6 bases and J 6 bases, leaving 12 bases between the germline ends. This CDR3 contains 13 residues. The CDR3 here is CASRPSGPNEQFF. The CDR3 coding sequence is TGCGCCAGCAGGCCTAGTGGCCCCAATGAGCAGTTCTTC.

This clone occurred a few times. V and J are TRBV28 and TRBJ2-5, with D perhaps matching TRBD1 (5 bases). The V and J ends lost 3 bases and 4 bases respectively, with 9 bases between them. This CDR3 has 13 residues. Germline-derived CDR1 and CDR2 are MDHEN and SYDVKM. As DNA, the CDR3 is TGTGCCAGCAGTTTTCAGGGTTCAGAGACCCAGTACTTC. Protein product: CASSFQGSETQYF.

This chain links TRBV4-2 with TRBJ1-6, with D possibly matching TRBD1 (5 bases). Trimming shortened V by 0 bases and J by 9 bases, and 18 bases separated the two germline ends. Per germline, CDR1 LGHNA and CDR2 YNFKEQ. The CDR3 loop spans 17 amino acids. The CDR3 sequence is CASSQDLVAGFSSPLHF. The CDR3 coding sequence is TGTGCCAGCAGCCAAGATCTAGTAGCAGGGTTCAGTTCACCCCTCCACTTT.

V is TRBV11-2 and J is TRBJ2-5; a possible D gene is TRBD2 (6 bases). Germline loops: CDR1 SGHAT, CDR2 FQNNGV. Between the trimmed V and J ends, which lost 6 bases and 7 bases, there was a span of 15 bases. This CDR3 is 13 amino acids long. The CDR3 region is CASSQMRGGTQYF. The CDR3 DNA reads TGTGCCAGCAGTCAAATGCGGGGAGGGACCCAGTACTTC.

V is TRBV7-2 and J is TRBJ1-2; 7 bases agree with TRBD1. The length of the CDR3 is 14 residues. Germline V CDR1 and CDR2: SGHTA, FQGNSA. Trimming took 5 bases from V and 5 from J; bases not matched to a gene: 8. CDR3 sequence: CASSPTPGQYGYTF. The CDR3 DNA reads TGTGCCAGCAGCCCGACACCGGGACAGTATGGCTACACCTTC.

This chain connects TRBV27 to TRBJ1-3; D not resolved. Germline CDR1 reads MNHEY; CDR2 reads SMNVEV (reference sequence). V lost 4 bases, J lost 4 bases, and 8 bases lay in between. CDR3 length: 13 amino acids. The CDR3 sequence: CASSWAVGNTIYF. The CDR3 coding sequence is TGTGCCAGCAGTTGGGCAGTGGGAAACACCATATATTTT.

This sequence joins TRBV5-4 and TRBJ1-3; D remains ambiguous. CDR3 length: 14 residues. CDR1 is SGHNT, CDR2 YYREEE, per germline (reference sequence). V was shortened by 4 bases and J by 0 bases, with 8 bases between the two germline ends. The CDR3 nucleotides are TGTGCCAGCAGCGCGACGGGCTCTGGAAACACCATATATTTT. Amino acid sequence: CASSATGSGNTIYF. Combining the CDR3 with reference TRBV5-4 and TRBJ1-3 gives the whole variable domain ETGVTQSPTHLIKTRGQQVTLRCSSQSGHNTVSWYQQALGQGPQFIFQYYREEENGRGNFPPRFSGLQFPNYSSELNVNALELDDSALYLCASSATGSGNTIYFGEGSWLTVV.

The chain has TRBV7-9 and TRBJ1-6; D not certain. The V end lost 2 bases, the J end lost 11 bases, and 10 bases lay between the germline ends. Germline V gene data show CDR1 as SEHNR and CDR2 as FQNEAQ (reference sequence). The CDR3 extends over 13 amino acids. The chain's CDR3 is CASSLTAQAPLHF. The CDR3 nucleotides read TGTGCCAGCAGCTTAACAGCTCAGGCACCCCTCCACTTT.

In nucleotides, the CDR3 is TGCAGTGCTAGTACCGCGGAGAGGAACCGTCAGGAGACCCAGTACTTC. This gives the protein CSASTAERNRQETQYF. V and J are TRBV20-1 and TRBJ2-5; D gene unclear. The CDR3 length is 16 residues. The V end was cut by 3 bases, the J end by 5 bases, with 22 bases between. The germline CDR1 and CDR2 sequences are DFQATT and SNEGSKA (reference sequence).

This clone has a single count. The chain is built from TRBV25-1 and TRBJ1-2, with a tentative D call TRBD1 (6 bases). Per the germline V gene, CDR1 is MGHDK and CDR2 is SYGVNS. Trimming shortened V by 1 base and J by 4 bases, and 13 bases separated the two germline ends. CDR3 size: 15 residues. The CDR3 loop is CASSESAGVSYGYTF. CDR3 bases: TGTGCCAGCAGTGAATCAGCAGGGGTCAGCTATGGCTACACCTTC.

This clone was seen a few times. The chain combines TRBV11-3 with TRBJ1-3; D is unresolved. Germline CDR1 reads SGHNT; CDR2 reads YENEEA. CDR3 length equals 13 residues. Trimming removed 5 bases at V and 2 bases at J, with 7 bases between. CDR3 nucleotides: TGTGCCAGCAGCCCGAGGGCTGGAAACACCATATATTTT. This gives the protein CASSPRAGNTIYF. Full variable domain (rest looked up from reference TRBV11-3 and TRBJ1-3): EAGVVQSPRYKIIEKKQPVAFWCNPISGHNTLYWYLQNLGQGPELLIRYENEEAVDDSQLPKDRFSAERLKGVDSTLKIQPAELGDSAVYLCASSPRAGNTIYFGEGSWLTVV.

The chain is built from TRBV3-1 (or the pseudogene TRBV3-2) and TRBJ1-1; D gene unclear. Looked up from germline, CDR1 is LGHDT and CDR2 is YNNKEL (reference sequence). V gave up 0 bases and J gave up 5 bases, with 16 bases separating them. The CDR3 runs 16 residues. The CDR3 DNA is TGTGCCAGCAGCCAAGATATGGGGAGGGTCAGTACTGAAGCTTTCTTT. Protein sequence: CASSQDMGRVSTEAFF.

Here the CDR3 reads CASSQGAGFGGELFF. In DNA, the CDR3 is TGCGCCAGCAGCCAAGGGGCGGGGTTCGGCGGGGAGCTGTTTTTT. This chain links TRBV4-3 with TRBJ2-2; D is possibly TRBD2 (6 bases). The V end was cut by 1 base, the J end by 7 bases, with 13 bases between. Germline assignment: CDR1 LGHNA and CDR2 YSLEER. This CDR3 comprises 15 residues.

This clone has a single count. The chain combines TRBV27 with TRBJ1-2, with D perhaps matching TRBD1 (5 bases). Germline-derived CDR1 and CDR2 are MNHEY and SMNVEV (reference sequence). There are 14 residues in the CDR3. V lost 6 bases and J 8 bases, leaving 19 bases between the germline ends. CDR3 sequence reads: CASSLTPAGLGYTF. DNA of the CDR3: TGTGCCAGCAGCCTTACTCCGGCAGGGCTAGGCTACACCTTC.

The CDR3 DNA is TGTGCCAGCAGCTTAGATCCGGGTATCGAGCAGTTCTTC. Amino acid sequence: CASSLDPGIEQFF. The chain has TRBV7-2 and TRBJ2-1, with unresolved D. Germline CDR1 SGHTA, CDR2 FQGNSA. The CDR3 loop spans 13 amino acids. Trimming left V 1 base short and J 10 bases short, with 11 bases between.